This TCR beta chain was sequenced in a study of patients and donors after allogeneic stem cell transplantation (dated by TCRdb to about 2020). Relative to germline, V is 1 base shorter and J is 2 bases shorter, with 11 bases between their ends. The CDR3, cysteine through phenylalanine, is 15 amino acids long. Of all the DNA, just the CDR3 is kept, 45 bases in frame from base 1. The library relied on RT-PCR. For sequencing, a NextSeq 550 was employed. TCRdb itself trimmed the public reads at Q25 with fastp, ran MiXCR and retained productive beta chains. CDR3 protein sequences are deduplicated, and each keeps its most common genes and DNA. Present in this sample are 190,000 or so distinct CDR3 sequences, 41% of which were seen just once. About 33% of the sample goes to the ten largest clones. This clonotype has only a few counts. This clone's antigen is unknown. Within one base of it there is no much larger clone, and no base qualities were kept.

Sequencing input: blood, either unsorted or a sorted T cell fraction (not recorded which). This clonotype was obtained from a human donor who was either an allogeneic HSCT recipient or a stem cell or donor lymphocyte infusion donor (not recorded which). It is not recorded whose cells these are; they may come from a transplant donor. The rearrangement joined TRBV12-3 or TRBV12-4 to TRBJ2-5; TRBD2 is possibly the D segment (5 matching bases). CDR3 reads: CASSLEVRGQETQYF. The DNA reads TGTGCCAGCAGTTTAGAGGTCCGGGGACAAGAGACCCAGTACTTC.